This TCR beta chain was profiled in a study of blood T cell repertoires in COVID-19. Turning to the study itself: Italy, Spain and the United States were the sources of the convalescent and acute COVID-19 samples. In each case, the material was cDNA or gDNA derived from T cells, B-cell-depleted T cells, or PBMCs.

Authors' analysis steps: Estimation of nucleated cell counts relied on the amplification of reference gene primers. Libraries were prepared by immunoSEQ multiplex PCR; TCRdb keeps only in-frame clonotypes and omits some of them. V, J and clone size reflect that table, while D and trimming were determined from the DNA. The table includes about 76,000 clones, approximately 86% detected once. Material for sequencing was peripheral blood. This receptor was taken from a human donor in a cohort sampled during active COVID-19.

The chain's CDR3 is CASSLSTGTGDPAFF. DNA of the CDR3: TGCGCCAGCAGCTTGTCCACCGGGACAGGGGATCCGGCTTTCTTT. The V call is TRBV5-1, the J call TRBJ1-1; 10 nucleotides align to TRBD1. There are 15 residues in the CDR3. Germline-derived CDR1 and CDR2 are SGHRS and YFSETQ. V lost 1 base, J lost 11 bases, and 11 bases stayed unmatched.